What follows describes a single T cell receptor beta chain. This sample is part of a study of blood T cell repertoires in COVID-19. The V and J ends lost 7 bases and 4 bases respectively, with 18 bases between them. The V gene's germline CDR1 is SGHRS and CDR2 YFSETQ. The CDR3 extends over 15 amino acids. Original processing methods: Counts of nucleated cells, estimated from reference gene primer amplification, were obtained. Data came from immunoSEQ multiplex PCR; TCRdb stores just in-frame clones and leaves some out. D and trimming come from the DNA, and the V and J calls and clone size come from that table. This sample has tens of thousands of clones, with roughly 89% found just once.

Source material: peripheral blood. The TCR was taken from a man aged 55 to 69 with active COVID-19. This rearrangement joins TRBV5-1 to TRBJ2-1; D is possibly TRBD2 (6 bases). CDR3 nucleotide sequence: TGCGCCAGCCGCCCGGACGGGAGTCTGTACAATGAGCAGTTCTTC. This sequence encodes CASRPDGSLYNEQFF. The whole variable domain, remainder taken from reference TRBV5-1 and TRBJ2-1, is KAGVTQTPRYLIKTRGQQVTLSCSPISGHRSVSWYQQTPGQGLQFLFEYFSETQRNKGNFPGRFSGRQFSNSRSEMNVSTLELGDSALYLCASRPDGSLYNEQFFGPGTRLTVL.